One and the same sample provided the 6 T cell receptor beta chains below, sequenced in a study of graft-versus-host responses after intestinal transplantation. Here immunoSEQ multiplex PCR was the method, and the copy in TCRdb shows in-frame clones only, minus some. The sample gives 13,000 or so clones, 74% of which show up once; less than 9.5% is in the top ten. Tissue processing of the graft released intraepithelial and lamina propria lymphocytes from it. The sequencing here drew on ileum tissue, taken 16 days after intestinal transplant. These receptors all stem from a human patient who received an intestinal transplant, so some T cells may come from the graft donor.

This clone is categorized as medium-sized (0.01 to 0.1%). The chain recombines TRBV4-1 with TRBJ2-1; 10 nucleotides agree with TRBD2. The junction had 8 bases not matched to a gene; V was cut back by 3 bases and J by 6 bases. CDR1 is MGHRA, CDR2 YSYEKL, per germline. CDR3 length equals 16 residues. The CDR3 sequence is CASSHRATSGRNEQFF. The CDR3 DNA reads TGCGCCAGCAGCCACCGAGCGACTAGCGGGCGCAATGAGCAGTTCTTC.

The V call is TRBV28, the J call TRBJ2-7; 7 bases fit TRBD1. V dropped 2 bases and J dropped 2; count of bases not matched to a gene: 6. Germline values: CDR1 MDHEN, CDR2 SYDVKM. This CDR3 contains 15 residues. The CDR3 region is CASSLKQGIPYEQYF. CDR3 bases: TGTGCCAGCAGTTTAAAACAGGGGATTCCCTACGAGCAGTACTTC. Looking up the rest from reference TRBV28 and TRBJ2-7 gives the full variable domain: DVKVTQSSRYLVKRTGEKVFLECVQDMDHENMFWYRQDPGLGLRLIYFSYDVKMKEKGDIPEGYSVSREKKERFSLILESASTNQTSMYLCASSLKQGIPYEQYFGPGTRLTVT.

This clone showed up just once. This chain connects TRBV9 to TRBJ1-4, with D perhaps TRBD1 (5 bases). V shed 1 base and J shed 7 bases, with 5 bases lying between them. CDR3 length: 12 amino acids. From germline, CDR1 is SGDLS and CDR2 YYNGEE. CDR3 DNA sequence: TGTGCCAGCAGCGTACAGGGTGAAAAACTGTTTTTT. Translating gives CASSVQGEKLFF.

V and J are TRBV10-1 and TRBJ1-5, with 8 nucleotides matching TRBD1. The CDR3 contains 16 residues. CDR1 and CDR2 (germline): WNHNN, SYGVQD (reference sequence). Germline trimming cut 4 bases from V and 5 bases from J; bases unmatched to any gene: 10. The CDR3 reads CASSGTRQGAYQPQHF. The CDR3 nucleotides are TGCGCCAGCAGTGGTACAAGGCAGGGGGCATATCAGCCCCAGCATTTT.

This chain links TRBV6-5 with TRBJ1-5; unclear D gene. CDR1 is MNHEY and CDR2 is SVGAGI in the germline V gene. V lost 5 bases and J 4 bases, leaving 12 bases between the germline ends. The CDR3 totals 14 residues. DNA for the CDR3: TGTGCCAGCAGTGAAGTACCGGGGAATCAGCCCCAGCATTTT. Encoded protein: CASSEVPGNQPQHF.

This clone came up a few times. V gene TRBV12-5 combines with J gene TRBJ2-7, with unresolved D. The V and J ends lost 0 bases and 6 bases respectively, with 9 bases between them. CDR3 length: 13 amino acids. Per germline, CDR1 LGHNT and CDR2 FRNRAP. For the CDR3, the DNA is TGTGCTAGTGGTTTGGTAATAGCTTCCGAGCAGTACTTC. Protein: CASGLVIASEQYF.